The 21 T cell receptor beta chains in this list originate from one sample, sequenced in a study of CD4 T cells in relation to SARS-CoV-2 and coronaviruses. The antigens of these receptors remain unknown. Unexposed donor CD4+ T cells date from about 2011-2018, before the COVID-19 pandemic. Isolation of CD4+ T cells took place after about 10 days in culture. Here immunoSEQ multiplex PCR was the method, and the copy in TCRdb shows in-frame clones only, minus some. The top ten clones hold over 15% of a sample with under 35,000 clones, about 70% of them seen once. Sequencing was carried out using CD4+ T cells from PBMCs, cultured in vitro. These receptors all come from a human donor in good health.

The chain employs TRBV7-9 and TRBJ1-1; 11 nucleotides agree with TRBD1. CDR1 and CDR2 from the germline V gene are SEHNR and FQNEAQ (reference sequence). The ends lost 2 bases at V and 1 base at J; junction bases unmatched: 6. The CDR3 loop spans 17 amino acids. The chain's CDR3 is CASSLSRDRGTNTEAFF. As DNA, the CDR3 is TGTGCCAGCAGCTTATCCCGGGACAGGGGGACGAACACTGAAGCTTTCTTT.

The CDR3 protein is CASSLVGQETLANYGYTF. The CDR3 bases are TGTGCCAGCAGCTTGGTGGGACAGGAGACGTTAGCTAACTATGGCTACACCTTC. This chain links TRBV5-6 with TRBJ1-2, with 8 nucleotides matching TRBD1. V lost 0 bases and J lost 0; bases outside the gene matches: 10. The CDR3 extends over 18 amino acids. Germline V lookup: CDR1 SGHDT, CDR2 YYEEEE.

V and J are TRBV3-1 (or the pseudogene TRBV3-2) and TRBJ2-1, with TRBD2 matching 7 bases. Per germline, CDR1 LGHDT and CDR2 YNNKEL (reference sequence). This CDR3 has 14 amino acids. The V gene end was trimmed by 4 bases and the J gene end by 8 bases; junction bases not matched to a gene: 8. The DNA of the CDR3 is TGTGCCAGCAGCCCCCAGCGGGGCCCATATGAGCAGTTCTTC. It specifies CASSPQRGPYEQFF.

V and J are TRBV28 and TRBJ2-7; D is perhaps TRBD1 (5 bases). The germline gives CDR1 MDHEN, CDR2 SYDVKM. The CDR3 covers 15 residues. V lost 4 bases to trimming and J lost 0 bases, with 13 bases between them. CDR3 in amino acids: CASSSGASPSYEQYF. In nucleotides, the CDR3 is TGTGCCAGCAGTTCTGGGGCATCCCCCTCCTACGAGCAGTACTTC.

J is TRBJ2-7 and V is TRBV21-1; the table assigns TRBD1, which was not confirmed against the DNA. TRBV21-1 is annotated as a pseudogene. The CDR3 is made up of 15 amino acids. CDR3: CASKKRGPRLPEQYF. The CDR3 DNA is TGTGCCAGCAAAAAGAGGGGGCCCCGCCTCCCCGAGCAGTACTTC.

This chain joins TRBV30 and TRBJ2-5, with 7 bases aligning to TRBD2. Germline trimming cut 3 bases from V and 5 bases from J; bases unmatched to any gene: 12. The CDR3 is 15 residues long. CDR1 GTSNPN and CDR2 SVGIG come from the germline V gene (reference sequence). Here the CDR3 DNA reads TGTGCCTGGAGGTTGCACCGGGGGGTAGGGGAGACCCAGTACTTC. Translated, it gives CAWRLHRGVGETQYF.

The V gene is TRBV15, the J gene TRBJ2-2; no definite D call. Germline V gene sequence: CDR1 LNHNV, CDR2 YYDKDF (reference sequence). V lost 0 bases and J lost 6, with 8 bases in between. The length of the CDR3 is 14 residues. This chain's CDR3 is CATSRDRAPGELFF. DNA for the CDR3: TGTGCCACCAGCAGAGACCGGGCGCCCGGGGAGCTGTTTTTT.

The V call is TRBV19, the J call TRBJ1-4, with unresolved D. The CDR3 runs 13 residues. Germline V gives CDR1 LNHDA, CDR2 SQIVND (reference sequence). V lost 9 bases and J lost 3, with 11 bases in between. DNA for the CDR3: TGTGCCAGCCATTGGATGGCTAATGAAAAACTGTTTTTT. Protein sequence: CASHWMANEKLFF.

J is TRBJ2-1 and V is TRBV7-6; TRBD1 agrees at 10 bases. The germline CDR1 and CDR2 sequences are SGHVS and FNYEAQ. The trim removed 4 bases at V and 7 bases at J, leaving 7 bases unmatched. There are 15 residues in the CDR3. As DNA, the CDR3 is TGTGCCAGCAGCTCAAGGACAGGGGGTACGAATGAGCAGTTCTTC. Translating it yields CASSSRTGGTNEQFF.

The chain links TRBV6-5 to TRBJ1-2; no definite D call. V was shortened by 6 bases and J by 3 bases, with 8 bases between the two germline ends. The CDR3 totals 12 residues. Germline V gene lookup returns CDR1 MNHEY and CDR2 SVGAGI. CDR3 bases: TGTGCCAGCAGGGGATGGGACTATGGCTACACCTTC. Its translation is CASRGWDYGYTF.

The rearrangement uses TRBV6-1 and TRBJ1-1; a possible D gene is TRBD1 (5 bases). Trimming took off 3 bases at V and 0 bases at J, with 11 bases between the two ends. The germline gives CDR1 MNHNS, CDR2 SASEGT. The CDR3 has 15 residues. The CDR3 protein is CASSDWGEMNTEAFF. As DNA, the CDR3 is TGTGCCAGCAGTGATTGGGGCGAGATGAACACTGAAGCTTTCTTT.

This clone is termed medium-sized. This CDR3 is CASSYYQTGNYGYTF. The CDR3 nucleotides are TGTGCCAGCAGCTACTACCAGACAGGCAACTATGGCTACACCTTC. The chain combines TRBV7-2 with TRBJ1-2; possibly TRBD1 for D (6 bases). CDR1 and CDR2 from the germline V gene are SGHTA and FQGNSA. This CDR3 is 15 amino acids long. Trimming left V 4 bases short and J 2 bases short, with 14 bases between. The full variable domain, completed using reference TRBV7-2 and TRBJ1-2, is GAGVSQSPSNKVTEKGKDVELRCDPISGHTALYWYRQSLGQGLEFLIYFQGNSAPDKSGLPSDRFSAERTGGSVSTLTIQRTQQEDSAVYLCASSYYQTGNYGYTFGSGTRLTVV.

This sequence joins TRBV3-1 (or the pseudogene TRBV3-2) and TRBJ1-2; 7 nucleotides agree with TRBD1. The junction had 10 bases not matched to a gene; V was cut back by 3 bases and J by 0 bases. CDR1 and CDR2 (germline): LGHDT, YNNKEL (reference sequence). The CDR3 consists of 17 residues. CDR3 sequence reads: CASSHRDRIKANYGYTF. CDR3 DNA: TGTGCCAGCAGCCACCGGGACAGAATTAAAGCTAACTATGGCTACACCTTC.

The CDR3 DNA is TGTGCCAGCAGATGGACTAGCGGGGAGACCCAGTACTTC. Protein: CASRWTSGETQYF. The chain combines TRBV12-3 or TRBV12-4 with TRBJ2-5; 11 bases are a match to TRBD2. The V gene end was trimmed by 6 bases and the J gene end by 5 bases; junction bases not matched to a gene: 2. The CDR3 contains 13 residues.

J is TRBJ2-1 and V is TRBV6-2 or TRBV6-3; 12 nucleotides line up with TRBD2. V was pared by 6 bases and J by 6 bases, with 15 bases of the junction left unmatched. Germline assignment: CDR1 MNHEY and CDR2 SVGEGT. This CDR3 has 18 amino acids. In DNA, the CDR3 is TGTGCCAGCAGCCCTGCCCCCGGGAGACTAGCGGGGGTCAATGAGCAGTTCTTC. Its translation is CASSPAPGRLAGVNEQFF.

The chain uses TRBV19 and TRBJ1-5, with 8 bases that match TRBD1. This CDR3 spans 13 amino acids. Germline V gives CDR1 LNHDA, CDR2 SQIVND (reference sequence). The junction had 5 bases not matched to a gene; V was cut back by 6 bases and J by 7 bases. CDR3 DNA: TGTGCCAGTAGGCGGACAGGGCAACAGCCCCAGCATTTT. It translates to CASRRTGQQPQHF.

V and J are TRBV5-1 and TRBJ2-3, with 7 positions matching TRBD1. The CDR3 runs 16 residues. Germline assignment: CDR1 SGHRS and CDR2 YFSETQ. After removal of 3 bases from V and 1 base from J, the junction contained 8 bases not matched to a gene. The CDR3 DNA reads as TGCGCCAGCAGCTCGACCGCCGGGACAGGCACAGATACGCAGTATTTT. It is translated as CASSSTAGTGTDTQYF.

This chain uses TRBV19 with TRBJ1-5; tentatively, D is TRBD1 (6 bases). Trimming shortened V by 4 bases and J by 9 bases, and 16 bases separated the two germline ends. The CDR3 has 14 amino acids. Germline V gene sequence: CDR1 LNHDA, CDR2 SQIVND (reference sequence). CDR3 sequence: CASSTPWTAGPQHF. The CDR3 coding sequence is TGTGCCAGTAGTACCCCCTGGACAGCCGGGCCCCAGCATTTT.

V and J are TRBV19 and TRBJ2-5; 10 nucleotides line up with TRBD2. The CDR3 totals 15 residues. CDR1 and CDR2 (germline): LNHDA, SQIVND (reference sequence). J was trimmed by 5 bases and V by 3 bases; bases with no gene match: 6. CDR3 sequence (DNA): TGTGCCAGTAGTATTGGGGGACTAGCGACGGAGACCCAGTACTTC. This codes for CASSIGGLATETQYF.

The chain uses TRBV12-3 or TRBV12-4 and TRBJ2-4; 7 bases line up with TRBD1. The CDR3 has 11 amino acids. The ends lost 6 bases at V and 8 bases at J; junction bases unmatched: 1. CDR3 coding DNA: TGTGCCAGCAGAACAGGGGACATTCAGTACTTC. This gives the protein CASRTGDIQYF.

J is TRBJ1-2 and V is TRBV2; 8 positions match TRBD1. Germline trimming cut 6 bases from V and 4 bases from J; bases unmatched to any gene: 4. In germline, CDR1 is SNHLY, CDR2 FYNNEI. The CDR3 is 13 amino acids. The CDR3 loop is CASSGQGIYGYTF. The CDR3 coding sequence is TGTGCCAGCAGCGGACAGGGAATCTATGGCTACACCTTC.